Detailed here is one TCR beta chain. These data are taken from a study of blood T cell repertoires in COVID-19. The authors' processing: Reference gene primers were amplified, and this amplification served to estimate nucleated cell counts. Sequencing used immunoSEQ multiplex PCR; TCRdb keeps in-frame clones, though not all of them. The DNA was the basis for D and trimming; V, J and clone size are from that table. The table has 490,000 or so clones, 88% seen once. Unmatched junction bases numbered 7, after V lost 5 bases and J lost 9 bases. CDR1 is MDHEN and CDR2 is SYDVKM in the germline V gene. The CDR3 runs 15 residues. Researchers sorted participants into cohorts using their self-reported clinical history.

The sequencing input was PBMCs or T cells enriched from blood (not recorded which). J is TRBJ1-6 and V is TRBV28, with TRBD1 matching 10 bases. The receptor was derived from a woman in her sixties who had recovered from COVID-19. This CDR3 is CASSAPGTGVSPLHF. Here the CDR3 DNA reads TGTGCCAGCAGTGCGCCCGGGACAGGGGTTTCACCCCTCCACTTT.